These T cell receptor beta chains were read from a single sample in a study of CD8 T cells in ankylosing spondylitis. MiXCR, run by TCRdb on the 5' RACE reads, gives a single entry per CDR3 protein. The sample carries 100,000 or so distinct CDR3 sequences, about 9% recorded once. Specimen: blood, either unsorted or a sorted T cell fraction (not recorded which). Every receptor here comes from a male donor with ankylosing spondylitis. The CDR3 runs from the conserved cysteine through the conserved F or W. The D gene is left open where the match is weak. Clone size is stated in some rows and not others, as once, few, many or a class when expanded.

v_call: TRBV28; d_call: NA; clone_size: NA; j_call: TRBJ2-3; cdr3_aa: CASSFFLDGTDTQYF; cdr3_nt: TGTGCCAGCAGTTTTTTTTTGGACGGCACAGATACGCAGTATTTT
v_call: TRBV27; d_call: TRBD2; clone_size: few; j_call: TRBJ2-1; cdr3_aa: CASSSPTSGRAGEQFF; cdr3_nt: TGTGCCAGCAGTTCCCCAACTAGCGGGAGGGCCGGGGAGCAGTTCTTC
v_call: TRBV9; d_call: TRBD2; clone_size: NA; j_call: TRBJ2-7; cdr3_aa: CASSVETSGTYEQYF; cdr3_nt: TGTGCCAGCAGCGTCGAGACTAGCGGGACTTACGAGCAGTACTTC
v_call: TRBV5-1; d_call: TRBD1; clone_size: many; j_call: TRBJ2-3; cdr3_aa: CASRDRGTDTQYF; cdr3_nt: TGCGCCAGCCGGGACAGAGGGACAGATACGCAGTATTTT
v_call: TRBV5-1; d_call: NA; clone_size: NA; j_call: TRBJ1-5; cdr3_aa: CASSFSLGDQPQHF; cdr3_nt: TGCGCCAGCAGCTTCTCCTTAGGGGATCAGCCCCAGCATTTT
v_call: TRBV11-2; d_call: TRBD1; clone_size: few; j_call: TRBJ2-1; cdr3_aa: CASSLDRVWQFF; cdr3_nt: TGTGCCAGCAGCTTGGACAGGGTGTGGCAGTTCTTC
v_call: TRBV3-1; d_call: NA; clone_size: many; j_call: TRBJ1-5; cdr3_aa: CASSQDRSGNQPQHF; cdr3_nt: TGTGCCAGCAGCCAAGACCGGTCGGGGAATCAGCCCCAGCATTTT
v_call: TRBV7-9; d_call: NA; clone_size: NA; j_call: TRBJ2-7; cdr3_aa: CASSPRSRHEQYF; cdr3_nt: TGTGCCAGCAGCCCCCGGAGCCGCCACGAGCAGTACTTC
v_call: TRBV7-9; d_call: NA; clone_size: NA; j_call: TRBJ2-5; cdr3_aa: CASSFPGEMETQYF; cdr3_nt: TGTGCCAGCAGCTTTCCAGGGGAAATGGAGACCCAGTACTTC
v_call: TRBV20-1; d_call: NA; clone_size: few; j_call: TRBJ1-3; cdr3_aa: CSARTPTYSGNTIYF; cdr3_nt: TGCAGTGCGAGGACACCAACTTACTCTGGAAACACCATATATTTT
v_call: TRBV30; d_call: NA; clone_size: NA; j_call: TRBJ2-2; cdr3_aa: CAWHFPPGELFF; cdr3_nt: TGTGCCTGGCACTTCCCCCCCGGGGAGCTGTTTTTT